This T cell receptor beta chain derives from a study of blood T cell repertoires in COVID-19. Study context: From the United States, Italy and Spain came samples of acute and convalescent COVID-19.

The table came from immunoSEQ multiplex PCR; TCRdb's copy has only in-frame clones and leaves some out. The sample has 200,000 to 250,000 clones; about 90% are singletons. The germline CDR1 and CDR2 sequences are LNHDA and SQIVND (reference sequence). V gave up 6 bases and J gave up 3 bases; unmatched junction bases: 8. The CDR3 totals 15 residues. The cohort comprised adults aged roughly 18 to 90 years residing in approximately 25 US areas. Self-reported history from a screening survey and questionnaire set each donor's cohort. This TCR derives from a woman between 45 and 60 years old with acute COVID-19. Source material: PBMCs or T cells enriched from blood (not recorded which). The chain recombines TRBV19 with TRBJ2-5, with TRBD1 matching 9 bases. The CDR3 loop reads CASSLWTGVEETQYF. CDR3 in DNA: TGTGCCAGTAGCCTTTGGACAGGGGTAGAAGAGACCCAGTACTTC.